The rows below give T cell receptor beta chains drawn from one sample of a study of chemoradiotherapy in HPV16-positive cancers. Assay used: immunoSEQ multiplex PCR; TCRdb lists only in-frame clones, some missing. The table lists over 20,000 clones, roughly nine tenths of them singletons. The sample was blood, taken from a patient who underwent chemoradiotherapy. The receptors here all came from a human donor with HPV-associated anogenital cancer. Both conserved end residues are part of each CDR3. Fields, in order: J gene, V gene, D gene, clone size, CDR3 protein, CDR3 DNA. D genes are given only for firm matches. Clone size is not always given. Where it is, it says once, few, many or a class for expanded clones.

>TRBJ1-4|TRBV11-2|TRBD1|.
CASSFGTGIGEKLFF
TGTGCCAGCAGCTTCGGGACAGGGATAGGGGAAAAACTGTTTTTT
>TRBJ2-1|TRBV4-3|.|.
CASSQGATVGEQFF
TGCGCCAGCAGCCAAGGGGCCACGGTAGGTGAGCAGTTCTTC
>TRBJ2-7|TRBV10-2|.|.
CASSEGGSYEQYF
TGCGCCAGCAGTGAAGGGGGATCCTACGAGCAGTACTTC
>TRBJ1-4|TRBV4-1|.|.
CASSQGGVGLLEKLFF
TGCGCTAGCAGCCAAGGAGGGGTTGGGCTCCTCGAAAAACTGTTTTTT
>TRBJ1-5|TRBV28|TRBD1|once
CASMMGQADQPQHF
TGTGCCAGCATGATGGGACAGGCCGATCAGCCCCAGCATTTT
>TRBJ1-3|TRBV9|TRBD1|.
CASSSQGGGNTIYF
TGTGCCAGCAGCTCTCAGGGGGGAGGGAACACCATATATTTT
>TRBJ2-5|TRBV5-1|.|.
CASSLGQAAGETQYF
TGCGCCAGCAGCTTGGGGCAGGCAGCAGGGGAGACCCAGTACTTC
>TRBJ2-7|TRBV7-2|.|.
CASSLASGDPYEQYF
TGTGCCAGCAGCTTAGCGTCTGGGGATCCCTACGAGCAGTACTTC
>TRBJ1-6|TRBV12-5|TRBD1|few
CASVRQGGNSPLHF
TGTGCTAGTGTAAGACAGGGCGGAAATTCACCCCTCCACTTT
>TRBJ1-5|TRBV27|TRBD1|.
CASSRLYRGKRNQPQHF
TGTGCCAGCAGTAGACTCTACAGGGGAAAGCGCAATCAGCCCCAGCATTTT
>TRBJ1-6|TRBV5-1|.|.
CASSRDGVENSPLHF
TGCGCCAGCAGCCGGGACGGCGTAGAGAATTCACCCCTCCACTTT
>TRBJ2-5|TRBV4-2|TRBD2|once
CASSQDPPGSGGASETQYF
TGTGCCAGCAGCCAAGATCCCCCGGGGAGCGGGGGGGCCTCGGAGACCCAGTACTTC
>TRBJ1-4|TRBV19|.|.
CASRRGQQATNEKLFF
TGTGCCAGTAGAAGGGGACAACAGGCAACTAATGAAAAACTGTTTTTT
>TRBJ1-4|TRBV19|.|medium-sized
CASSRVLTNEKLFF
TGTGCCAGTTCCCGGGTCCTAACTAATGAAAAACTGTTTTTT
>TRBJ1-6|TRBV2|TRBD1|few
CASTPDRDYNSPLHF
TGTGCCAGCACTCCCGACAGGGACTATAATTCACCCCTCCACTTT
>TRBJ1-1|TRBV6-5|.|.
CASSYHQKGGTEAFF
TGTGCCAGCAGTTACCATCAAAAGGGTGGCACTGAAGCTTTCTTT
>TRBJ2-3|TRBV25-1|TRBD2|.
CASRAGSPPTDTQYF
TGTGCCAGCAGAGCGGGATCACCCCCCACAGATACGCAGTATTTT
>TRBJ1-1|TRBV19|TRBD1|.
CASSKSQGAHTEAFF
TGTGCCAGTAGTAAGTCGCAGGGGGCGCACACTGAAGCTTTCTTT
>TRBJ1-1|TRBV9|.|few
CASSVSLMNTEAFF
TGTGCCAGCAGCGTCAGCCTCATGAACACTGAAGCTTTCTTT
>TRBJ2-2|TRBV5-6|TRBD2|.
CASSLAGRAAGELFF
TGTGCCAGCAGCTTGGCCGGGAGGGCGGCCGGGGAGCTGTTTTTT
>TRBJ2-3|TRBV6-1|TRBD2|.
CASRPSGSTDTQYF
TGTGCCAGCAGACCTAGCGGGAGCACAGATACGCAGTATTTT
>TRBJ1-2|TRBV6-1|.|.
CASVPSGERSGYTF
TGTGCCAGCGTACCAAGTGGGGAGCGGAGTGGCTACACCTTC
>TRBJ2-7|TRBV6-1|.|.
CASSPPAAYEQYF
TGTGCCAGCAGTCCCCCGGCTGCCTACGAGCAGTACTTC
>TRBJ2-2|TRBV7-9|TRBD2|.
CASSSRGGENTGELFF
TGTGCCAGCAGCTCCCGCGGGGGAGAGAACACCGGGGAGCTGTTTTTT
>TRBJ1-1|TRBV12-5|.|.
CASGLDGVGTEAFF
TGTGCTAGTGGTTTGGACGGGGTCGGCACTGAAGCTTTCTTT
>TRBJ2-1|TRBV12-5|.|.
CASGLGTASRYNEQFF
TGTGCTAGTGGCCTTGGTACAGCCTCCCGCTACAATGAGCAGTTCTTC
>TRBJ2-1|TRBV7-6|.|.
CASSLSGSPYNEQFF
TGTGCCAGCAGCTTAAGCGGGTCCCCCTACAATGAGCAGTTCTTC